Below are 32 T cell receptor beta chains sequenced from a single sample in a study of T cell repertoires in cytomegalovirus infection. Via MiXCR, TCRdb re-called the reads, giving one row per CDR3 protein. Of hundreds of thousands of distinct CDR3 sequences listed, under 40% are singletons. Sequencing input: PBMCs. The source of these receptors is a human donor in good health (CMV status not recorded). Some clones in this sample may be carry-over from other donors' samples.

The CDR3 spells CASSLGRPFQEQYF. In DNA, the CDR3 is TGTGCCAGCAGCTTAGGAAGGCCGTTTCAGGAGCAGTACTTC. This rearrangement joins TRBV11-2 to TRBJ2-7; D is unresolved. Germline V gene sequence: CDR1 SGHAT, CDR2 FQNNGV. The CDR3 has 14 residues. V dropped 1 base and J dropped 7 bases, with 14 bases sitting between them.

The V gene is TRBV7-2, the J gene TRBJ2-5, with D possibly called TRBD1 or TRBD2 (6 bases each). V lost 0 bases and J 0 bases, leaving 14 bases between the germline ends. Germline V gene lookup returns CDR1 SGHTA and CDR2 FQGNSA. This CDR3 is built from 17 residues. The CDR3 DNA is TGTGCCAGCAGCTTAGCAGGGGGACTCCGGTACCAAGAGACCCAGTACTTC. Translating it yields CASSLAGGLRYQETQYF.

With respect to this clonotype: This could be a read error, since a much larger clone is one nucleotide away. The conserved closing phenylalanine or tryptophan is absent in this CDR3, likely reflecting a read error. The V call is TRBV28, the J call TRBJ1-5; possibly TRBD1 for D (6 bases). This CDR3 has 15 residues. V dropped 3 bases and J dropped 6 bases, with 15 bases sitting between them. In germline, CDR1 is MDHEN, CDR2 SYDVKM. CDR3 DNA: TGTGCCAGCAGTTTCTCTGGGGGCGCGACTCAGCCCCAGCATTTG. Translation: CASSFSGGATQPQHL.

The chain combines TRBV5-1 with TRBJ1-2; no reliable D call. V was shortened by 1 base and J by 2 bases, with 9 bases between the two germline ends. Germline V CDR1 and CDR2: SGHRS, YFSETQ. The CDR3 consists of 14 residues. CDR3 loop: CASSLSAENYGYTF. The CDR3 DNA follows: TGCGCCAGCAGCTTGAGCGCGGAAAACTATGGCTACACCTTC.

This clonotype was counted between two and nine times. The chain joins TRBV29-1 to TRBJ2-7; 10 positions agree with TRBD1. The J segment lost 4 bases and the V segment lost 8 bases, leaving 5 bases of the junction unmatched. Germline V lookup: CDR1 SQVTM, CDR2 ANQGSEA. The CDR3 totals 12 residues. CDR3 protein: CSTRDRGYEQYF. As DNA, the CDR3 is TGCAGCACCCGGGACAGGGGATACGAGCAGTACTTC.

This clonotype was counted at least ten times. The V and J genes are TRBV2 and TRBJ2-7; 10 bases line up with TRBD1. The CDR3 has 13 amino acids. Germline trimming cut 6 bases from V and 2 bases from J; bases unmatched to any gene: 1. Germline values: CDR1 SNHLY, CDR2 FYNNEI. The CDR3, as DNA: TGTGCCAGCAGGGACAGGGGGGCCTACGAGCAGTACTTC. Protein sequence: CASRDRGAYEQYF.

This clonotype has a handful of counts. The chain's CDR3 is CASSPAGWGVSEAFF. The CDR3 nucleotides read TGTGCCAGCAGCCCGGCGGGTTGGGGCGTTTCTGAAGCTTTCTTT. V gene TRBV7-6 combines with J gene TRBJ1-1; a weak D match, TRBD1 (5 bases). Per germline, CDR1 SGHVS and CDR2 FNYEAQ. This CDR3 is 15 amino acids long. Trimming pared 5 bases from V and 6 bases from J, leaving 19 bases between.

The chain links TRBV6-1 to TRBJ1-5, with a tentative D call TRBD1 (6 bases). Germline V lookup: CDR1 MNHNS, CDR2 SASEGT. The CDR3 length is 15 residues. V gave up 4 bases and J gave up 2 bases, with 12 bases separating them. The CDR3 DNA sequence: TGTGCCAGCAGTGCGGGGCCAGGGGGCAATCAGCCCCAGCATTTT. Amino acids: CASSAGPGGNQPQHF.

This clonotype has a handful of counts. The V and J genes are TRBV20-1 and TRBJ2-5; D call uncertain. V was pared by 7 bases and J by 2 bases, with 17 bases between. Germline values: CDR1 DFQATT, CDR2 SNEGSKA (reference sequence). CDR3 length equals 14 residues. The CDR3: CSGVQGNLQETQYF. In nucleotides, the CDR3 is TGCAGTGGGGTTCAAGGGAACTTACAAGAGACCCAGTACTTC.

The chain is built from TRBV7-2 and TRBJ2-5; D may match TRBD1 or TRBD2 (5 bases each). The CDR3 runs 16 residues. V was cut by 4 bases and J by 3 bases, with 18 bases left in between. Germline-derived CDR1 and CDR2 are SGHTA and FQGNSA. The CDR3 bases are TGTGCCAGCAGCTCACACGGGGCCCAAAAAAAAGAGACCCAGTACTTC. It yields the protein CASSSHGAQKKETQYF.

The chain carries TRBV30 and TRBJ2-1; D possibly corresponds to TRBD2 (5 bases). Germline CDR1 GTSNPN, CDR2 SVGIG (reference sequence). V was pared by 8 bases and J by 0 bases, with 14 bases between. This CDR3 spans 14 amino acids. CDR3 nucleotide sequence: TGTGCCCGGGCGATGGGGAGCTCCTACAATGAGCAGTTCTTC. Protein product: CARAMGSSYNEQFF.

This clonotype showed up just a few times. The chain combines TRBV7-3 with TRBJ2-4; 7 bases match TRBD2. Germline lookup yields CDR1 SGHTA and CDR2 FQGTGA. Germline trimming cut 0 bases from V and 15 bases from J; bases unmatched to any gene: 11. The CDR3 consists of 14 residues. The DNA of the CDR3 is TGTGCCAGCAGCTTAACAGGGGAGGGGACGAACATGTACTTC. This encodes CASSLTGEGTNMYF. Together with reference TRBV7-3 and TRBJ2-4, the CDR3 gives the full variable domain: GAGVSQTPSNKVTEKGKYVELRCDPISGHTALYWYRQSLGQGPEFLIYFQGTGAADDSGLPNDRFFAVRPEGSVSTLKIQRTERGDSAVYLCASSLTGEGTNMYFGAGTRLSVL.

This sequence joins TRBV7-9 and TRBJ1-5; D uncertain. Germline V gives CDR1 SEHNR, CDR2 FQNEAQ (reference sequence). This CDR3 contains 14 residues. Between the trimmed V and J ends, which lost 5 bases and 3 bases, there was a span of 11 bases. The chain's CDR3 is CASSPVTYNQPQHF. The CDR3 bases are TGTGCCAGCAGCCCCGTGACCTACAATCAGCCCCAGCATTTT.

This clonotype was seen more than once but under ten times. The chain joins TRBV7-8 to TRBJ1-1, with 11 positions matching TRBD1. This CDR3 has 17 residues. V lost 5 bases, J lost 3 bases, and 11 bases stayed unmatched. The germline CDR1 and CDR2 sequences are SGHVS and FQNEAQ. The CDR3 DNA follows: TGTGCCAGCAGCACCCTGGACAGGGGGCCTCGTTACACTGAAGCTTTCTTT. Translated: CASSTLDRGPRYTEAFF.

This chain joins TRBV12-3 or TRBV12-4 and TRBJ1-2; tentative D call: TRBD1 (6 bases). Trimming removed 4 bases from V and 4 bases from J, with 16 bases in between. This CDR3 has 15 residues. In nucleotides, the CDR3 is TGTGCCAGCAGTTCCGGGACACCTTTCCCCTATGGCTACACCTTC. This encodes CASSSGTPFPYGYTF.

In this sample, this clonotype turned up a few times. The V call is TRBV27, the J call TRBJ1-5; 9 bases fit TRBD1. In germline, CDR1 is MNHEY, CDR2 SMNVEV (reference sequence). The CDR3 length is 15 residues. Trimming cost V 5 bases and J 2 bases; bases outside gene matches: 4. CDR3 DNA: TGTGCCAGCAGTGCCAGGACAGGGGGCAATCAGCCCCAGCATTTT. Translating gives CASSARTGGNQPQHF.

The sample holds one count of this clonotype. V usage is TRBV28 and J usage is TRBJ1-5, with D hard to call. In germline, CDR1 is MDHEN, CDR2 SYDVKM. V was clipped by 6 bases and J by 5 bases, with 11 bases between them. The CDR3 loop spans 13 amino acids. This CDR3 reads CASRGASHQPQHF. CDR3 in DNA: TGTGCCAGCAGGGGAGCGAGTCATCAGCCCCAGCATTTT.

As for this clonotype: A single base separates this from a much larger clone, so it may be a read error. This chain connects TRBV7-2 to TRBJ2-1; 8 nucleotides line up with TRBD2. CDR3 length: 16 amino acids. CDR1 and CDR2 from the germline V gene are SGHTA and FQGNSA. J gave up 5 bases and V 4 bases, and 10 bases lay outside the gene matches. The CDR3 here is CASSSVGIAGNNEQFF. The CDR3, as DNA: TGTGCCAGCAGCTCAGTGGGAATAGCGGGGAACAATGAGCAGTTCTTC. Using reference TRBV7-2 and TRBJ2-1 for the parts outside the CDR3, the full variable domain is GAGVSQSPSNKVTEKGKDVELRCDPISGHTALYWYRQSLGQGLEFLIYFQGNSAPDKSGLPSDRFSAERTGGSVSTLTIQRTQQEDSAVYLCASSSVGIAGNNEQFFGPGTRLTVL.

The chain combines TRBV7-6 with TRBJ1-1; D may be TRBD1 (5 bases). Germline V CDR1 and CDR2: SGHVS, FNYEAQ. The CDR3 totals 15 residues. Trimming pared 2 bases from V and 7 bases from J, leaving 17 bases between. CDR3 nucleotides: TGTGCCAGCAGCTTATCGGGGGGAAGAGTGGGTGAAGCTTTCTTT. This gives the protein CASSLSGGRVGEAFF.

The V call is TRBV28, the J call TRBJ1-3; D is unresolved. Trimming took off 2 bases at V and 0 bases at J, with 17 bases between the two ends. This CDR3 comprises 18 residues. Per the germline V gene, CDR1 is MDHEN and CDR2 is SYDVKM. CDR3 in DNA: TGTGCCAGCAGTTTAATTTATTCCGGGGTGTACTCTGGAAACACCATATATTTT. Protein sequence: CASSLIYSGVYSGNTIYF.

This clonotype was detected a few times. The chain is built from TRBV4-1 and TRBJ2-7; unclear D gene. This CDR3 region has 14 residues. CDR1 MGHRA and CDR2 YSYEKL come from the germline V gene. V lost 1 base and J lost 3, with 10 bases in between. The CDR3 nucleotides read TGCGCCAGCAGCCAAGGGGTTAGGTTCTACGAGCAGTACTTC. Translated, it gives CASSQGVRFYEQYF.

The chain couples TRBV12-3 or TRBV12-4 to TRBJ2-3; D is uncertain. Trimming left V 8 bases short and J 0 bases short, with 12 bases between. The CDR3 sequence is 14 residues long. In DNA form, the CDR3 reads TGTGCCAGCGATAAGACCGGGAGCACAGATACGCAGTATTTT. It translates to CASDKTGSTDTQYF.

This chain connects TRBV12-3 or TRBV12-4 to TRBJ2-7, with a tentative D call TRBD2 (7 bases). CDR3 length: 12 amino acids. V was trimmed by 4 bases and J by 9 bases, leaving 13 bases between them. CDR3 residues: CASSSSRGGQYF. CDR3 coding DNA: TGTGCCAGCAGTTCCTCAAGGGGGGGGCAGTACTTC.

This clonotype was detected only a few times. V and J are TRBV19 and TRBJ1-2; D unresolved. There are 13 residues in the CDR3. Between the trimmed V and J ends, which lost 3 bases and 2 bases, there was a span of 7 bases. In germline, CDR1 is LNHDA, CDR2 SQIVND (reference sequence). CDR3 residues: CASSILQNYGYTF. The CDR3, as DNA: TGTGCCAGTAGTATTTTGCAGAACTATGGCTACACCTTC.

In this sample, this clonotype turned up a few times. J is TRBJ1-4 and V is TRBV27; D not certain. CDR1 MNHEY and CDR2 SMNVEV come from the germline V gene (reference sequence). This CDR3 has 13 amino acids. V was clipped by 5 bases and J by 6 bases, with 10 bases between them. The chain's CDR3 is CASSPGDYEKLFF. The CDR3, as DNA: TGTGCCAGCAGTCCGGGAGATTATGAAAAACTGTTTTTT.

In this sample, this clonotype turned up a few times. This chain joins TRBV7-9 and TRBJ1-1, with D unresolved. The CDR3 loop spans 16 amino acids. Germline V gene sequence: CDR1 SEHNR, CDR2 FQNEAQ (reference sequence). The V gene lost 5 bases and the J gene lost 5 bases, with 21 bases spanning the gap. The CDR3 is CASSEIIFKGRTEAFF. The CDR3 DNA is TGTGCCAGCAGCGAAATCATATTCAAAGGTAGGACTGAAGCTTTCTTT.

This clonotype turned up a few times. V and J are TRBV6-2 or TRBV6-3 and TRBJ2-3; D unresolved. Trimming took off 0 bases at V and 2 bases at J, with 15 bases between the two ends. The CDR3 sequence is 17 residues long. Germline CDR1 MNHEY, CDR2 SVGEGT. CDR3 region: CASSYSSSALITDTQYF. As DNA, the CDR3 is TGTGCCAGCAGTTACTCGAGCTCGGCCTTGATCACAGATACGCAGTATTTT.

CDR3 DNA: TGTGCCAGCAGCTCAGGACAGGGGGCGGCTGGCTACACCTTC. Its protein product is CASSSGQGAAGYTF. The chain joins TRBV7-9 to TRBJ1-2; TRBD1 matches at 11 bases. Germline CDR1 is SEHNR and CDR2 is FQNEAQ (reference sequence). V gave up 4 bases and J gave up 7 bases; unmatched junction bases: 5. CDR3 size: 14 residues.

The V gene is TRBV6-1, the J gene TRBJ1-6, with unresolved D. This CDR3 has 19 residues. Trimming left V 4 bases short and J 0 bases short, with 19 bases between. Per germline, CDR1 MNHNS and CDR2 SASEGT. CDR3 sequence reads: CASSVRPSKGFSYNSPLHF. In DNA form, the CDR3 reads TGTGCCAGCAGTGTACGCCCCTCTAAGGGATTCTCCTATAATTCACCCCTCCACTTT.

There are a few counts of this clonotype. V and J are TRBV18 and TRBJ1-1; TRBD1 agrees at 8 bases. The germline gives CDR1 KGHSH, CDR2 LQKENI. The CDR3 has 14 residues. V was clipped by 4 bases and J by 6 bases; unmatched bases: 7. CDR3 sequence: CASSRGQGISEAFF. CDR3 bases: TGTGCCAGCTCACGCGGACAGGGAATCTCTGAAGCTTTCTTT.

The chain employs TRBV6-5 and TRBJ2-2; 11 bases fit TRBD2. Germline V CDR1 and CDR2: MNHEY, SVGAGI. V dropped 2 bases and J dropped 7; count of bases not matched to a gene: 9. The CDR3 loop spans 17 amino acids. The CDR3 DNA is TGTGCCAGCAGTTACGGGTTAGCGGGAGGGCAGGTCGGGGAGCTGTTTTTT. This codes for CASSYGLAGGQVGELFF.

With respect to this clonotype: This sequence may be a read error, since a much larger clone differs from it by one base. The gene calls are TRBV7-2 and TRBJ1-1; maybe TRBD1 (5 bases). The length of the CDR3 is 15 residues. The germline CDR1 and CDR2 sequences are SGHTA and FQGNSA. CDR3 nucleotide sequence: TGTGCCAGCAGCTTTCAAGGGGAGCTGAACACTGAAGATTTCTTT. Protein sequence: CASSFQGELNTEDFF.